The next 4 T cell receptor beta chains were all read from a single sample in a study of T cells in Graves' hyperthyroidism and ophthalmopathy. Researchers took RNA transcripts and amplified the TCR beta CDR3 regions from them. HTBI primers were used for first-round RT-PCR of the TCR CDR3. TCRdb called the multiplex PCR reads again in MiXCR, with one record for every CDR3 protein. Here the sample spans 380,000 or so distinct CDR3 sequences, roughly 13% being singletons. The sample comprised blood. Receptors were obtained from a man aged 25 to 45 with Graves' hyperthyroidism that later progressed to Graves' ophthalmopathy.

This clonotype was recorded a few times. This rearrangement joins TRBV7-8 to TRBJ1-5; TRBD1 aligns across 7 bases. The CDR3 runs to 14 residues. Germline trimming cut 10 bases from V and 6 bases from J; bases unmatched to any gene: 12. Germline V gene sequence: CDR1 SGHVS, CDR2 FQNEAQ. CDR3 loop: CATRENRGGQPQHF. CDR3 in DNA: TGTGCCACCCGAGAGAACAGGGGAGGTCAGCCCCAGCATTTT.

This clonotype came up many times. This may come from a read error, since a much larger clone is one base off. This rearrangement joins TRBV6-1 to TRBJ2-3; D is unresolved. The germline gives CDR1 MNHNS, CDR2 SASEGT. The CDR3 contains 11 residues. Trimming took off 5 bases at V and 4 bases at J, with 4 bases between the two ends. The CDR3 sequence: CASSSPDTQYF. CDR3 nucleotides: TGTGCCAGCAGTTCCCCAGATACGCAGTATTTT.

This clonotype was detected many times. The chain combines TRBV11-2 with TRBJ2-3; D may match TRBD1 or TRBD2 (6 bases each). The CDR3 is made up of 14 amino acids. Germline V lookup: CDR1 SGHAT, CDR2 FQNNGV. V lost 5 bases and J lost 6, with 15 bases in between. The CDR3 protein is CASSPDGGLDTQYF. CDR3 bases: TGTGCCAGCAGCCCGGACGGGGGCCTTGATACGCAGTATTTT.

The chain is built from TRBV11-2 and TRBJ2-5; 8 positions match TRBD2. V dropped 1 base and J dropped 3; count of bases not matched to a gene: 7. This CDR3 is built from 16 residues. Per the germline V gene, CDR1 is SGHAT and CDR2 is FQNNGV. The CDR3 DNA is TGTGCCAGCAGCTTAGTTCCCGGGGGGGGGGAAGAGACCCAGTACTTC. This codes for CASSLVPGGGEETQYF.